This T cell receptor (beta chain) was identified during a study of cytomegalovirus exposure and HLA in healthy donors. PCR primers comprised 60 Vbeta and 13 Jbeta primers. Measured with immunoSEQ multiplex PCR; TCRdb has only the in-frame clones, and not every one. The data show roughly 140,000 clones, 80% to 85% seen once. About this clone: Antigen specificity is unknown.

Study-level findings and limits: There were reportedly fewer N-insertions in an Asian-associated ancestry cluster than the roughly 700-donor mean, in a later analysis.

The CDR3 is 13 residues long. Germline V lookup: CDR1 LGHNA, CDR2 YNFKEQ. The junction had 2 bases not matched to a gene; V was cut back by 3 bases and J by 5 bases. This chain uses TRBV4-2 with TRBJ2-7; TRBD1 agrees at 9 bases. The clonotype originates from a female donor in good health and CMV-seronegative. Sequencing was done on a sample of PBMCs. CDR3: CASSQDRGHEQYF. The CDR3 region has the DNA TGTGCCAGCAGCCAGGACAGGGGCCACGAGCAGTACTTC.